Shown below are 15 T cell receptor beta chains from a single sample sequenced in a study of cytomegalovirus exposure and HLA in healthy donors. A multiplex PCR was run with 60 Vbeta primers and 13 Jbeta primers. Only in-frame clones appear in the TCRdb table, and some are missing; sequencing was by immunoSEQ multiplex PCR. The table lists some 110,000 clones, about 79% of them singletons. The material sequenced was PBMCs. The receptors were sampled from a woman younger than 35 in good health and CMV-seropositive.

This clone has just a few counts. The chain is built from TRBV30 and TRBJ2-5, with 8 bases identical to TRBD2. The CDR3 has 13 residues. After removal of 3 bases from V and 4 bases from J, the junction contained 4 bases not matched to a gene. Per germline, CDR1 GTSNPN and CDR2 SVGIG (reference sequence). For the CDR3, the DNA is TGTGCCTGGAGCGTTCGGGGGGGAGAGACCCAGTACTTC. Protein: CAWSVRGGETQYF.

The rearrangement joins TRBV5-4 to TRBJ2-7; D remains unclear. Deletions cut 4 bases from V and 3 bases from J, with 14 bases between. CDR3 length: 14 amino acids. Germline V gives CDR1 SGHNT, CDR2 YYREEE (reference sequence). The CDR3 reads CASSLAGSIYEQYF. The CDR3 region has the DNA TGTGCCAGCAGCCTCGCCGGGTCTATCTACGAGCAGTACTTC.

This clone was seen only a few times. This same CDR3 is encoded by further DNA sequences in the sample. CDR3: CASSLGTSGSYEQYF. The CDR3 DNA reads as TGCGCCAGCAGCTTGGGGACTAGCGGCTCCTACGAGCAGTACTTC. The chain recombines TRBV5-1 with TRBJ2-7, with 10 bases fitting TRBD2. This CDR3 contains 15 residues. Germline V CDR1 and CDR2: SGHRS, YFSETQ. V lost 0 bases and J lost 0; bases outside the gene matches: 0.

The chain joins TRBV19 to TRBJ1-1, with D possibly matching TRBD1 (5 bases). This CDR3 is 15 amino acids long. V was cut by 8 bases and J by 1 base, with 17 bases left in between. Looked up from germline, CDR1 is LNHDA and CDR2 is SQIVND (reference sequence). This CDR3 reads CASYRYRGKNTEAFF. CDR3 DNA: TGTGCCAGTTACCGATATAGGGGTAAGAACACTGAAGCTTTCTTT. The complete variable domain, with remaining parts taken from reference TRBV19 and TRBJ1-1, reads DGGITQSPKYLFRKEGQNVTLSCEQNLNHDAMYWYRQDPGQGLRLIYYSQIVNDFQKGDIAEGYSVSREKKESFPLTVTSAQKNPTAFYLCASYRYRGKNTEAFFGQGTRLTVV.

The V gene is TRBV7-8, the J gene TRBJ1-2; 8 nucleotides align to TRBD1. Germline CDR1 SGHVS, CDR2 FQNEAQ. There are 16 residues in the CDR3. V shed 1 base and J 4 bases; nucleotides not matched to a gene: 8. The CDR3 region is CASSLGPGQAAYGYTF. CDR3 DNA sequence: TGTGCCAGCAGCTTAGGGCCGGGACAGGCCGCCTATGGCTACACCTTC.

This rearrangement joins TRBV4-2 to TRBJ2-2; a possible D gene is TRBD2 (6 bases). Per germline, CDR1 LGHNA and CDR2 YNFKEQ. The CDR3 sequence is 16 residues long. V was clipped by 4 bases and J by 9 bases, with 21 bases between them. CDR3 in DNA: TGTGCCAGCAGCCCCACGGCGGGACCCAGTGATAGGGAGCTGTTTTTT. Residues: CASSPTAGPSDRELFF.

This clone was found a few times. V usage is TRBV5-4 and J usage is TRBJ2-4, with 11 bases that match TRBD2. Trimming cost V 0 bases and J 3 bases; bases outside gene matches: 2. The CDR3 sequence is 16 residues long. Germline lookup yields CDR1 SGHNT and CDR2 YYREEE (reference sequence). The DNA of the CDR3 is TGTGCCAGCAGCTTGGGACTAGCGGGACGCAAAAACATTCAGTACTTC. This encodes CASSLGLAGRKNIQYF.

V is TRBV14 and J is TRBJ2-7, with a tentative D call TRBD2 (8 bases). The germline V gene encodes CDR1 SGHDN and CDR2 FVKESK. The CDR3 runs to 15 residues. Trimming cost V 5 bases and J 5 bases, with 19 bases left between them. In nucleotides, the CDR3 is TGTGCCAGCAGCTTCGGGAGGGGGCGTCGTAACGAGCAGTACTTC. Protein product: CASSFGRGRRNEQYF.

The V and J genes are TRBV4-1 and TRBJ1-2; no firm D call. The V end was cut by 0 bases, the J end by 9 bases, with 11 bases between. From germline, CDR1 is MGHRA and CDR2 YSYEKL. The CDR3 extends over 13 amino acids. CDR3 in amino acids: CASSQDVQSSYTF. For the CDR3, the DNA is TGCGCCAGCAGCCAAGATGTACAGTCAAGCTACACCTTC.

This clone was detected once. CDR3 coding DNA: TGTGCCAGTAGTAGACTAGCGGGAGGGAGCACAGATACGCAGTATTTT. Translated, it gives CASSRLAGGSTDTQYF. The chain is built from TRBV19 and TRBJ2-3; TRBD2 agrees at 14 bases. The CDR3 has 16 residues. Germline V gene sequence: CDR1 LNHDA, CDR2 SQIVND (reference sequence). V was pared by 4 bases and J by 0 bases, with 0 bases of the junction left unmatched.

The chain combines TRBV5-1 with TRBJ2-5; D possibly corresponds to TRBD2 (6 bases). The V end lost 0 bases, the J end lost 8 bases, and 17 bases lay between the germline ends. CDR1 SGHRS and CDR2 YFSETQ come from the germline V gene. The CDR3 loop spans 15 amino acids. The CDR3 spells CASSLGDREFSTQYF. The CDR3 region has the DNA TGCGCCAGCAGCTTGGGCGATCGGGAGTTCTCAACCCAGTACTTC.

This CDR3 reads CASSFGQVMGQYF. CDR3 nucleotides: TGTGCCAGCAGCTTCGGCCAGGTGATGGGGCAGTACTTC. The chain has TRBV5-6 and TRBJ2-7; unclear D gene. Trimming pared 2 bases from V and 9 bases from J, leaving 15 bases between. The CDR3 sequence is 13 residues long. Germline V gene sequence: CDR1 SGHDT, CDR2 YYEEEE.

This clone was seen only a few times. The chain employs TRBV5-4 and TRBJ1-1; TRBD1 matches 9 bases. J gave up 0 bases and V 3 bases, and 3 bases lay outside the gene matches. In germline, CDR1 is SGHNT, CDR2 YYREEE (reference sequence). The CDR3 has 15 amino acids. This chain's CDR3 is CASSSGTGLNTEAFF. The CDR3 DNA follows: TGTGCCAGCAGCTCGGGGACAGGGTTGAACACTGAAGCTTTCTTT.

This chain connects TRBV7-8 to TRBJ1-2; 8 nucleotides align to TRBD1. This CDR3 contains 15 residues. The ends lost 4 bases at V and 7 bases at J; junction bases unmatched: 11. Germline-derived CDR1 and CDR2 are SGHVS and FQNEAQ. The CDR3 DNA reads as TGTGCCAGCAGCTCGATCACACCAGGGGGCCGTGGCTACACCTTC. Its protein product is CASSSITPGGRGYTF.

As DNA, the CDR3 is TGCGCCAGCAGCTTGCCGGGACAGGTGAACACTGAAGCTTTCTTT. Its translation is CASSLPGQVNTEAFF. The J gene is TRBJ1-1, the V gene TRBV5-1; TRBD1 matches 8 bases. This CDR3 spans 15 amino acids. Germline assignment: CDR1 SGHRS and CDR2 YFSETQ. V was pared by 1 base and J by 0 bases, with 2 bases of the junction left unmatched.